The subject of this entry is one TCR beta chain. What it binds is unknown. This specimen belongs to a study of early stage breast cancer tumors. CDR1 and CDR2 (germline): KGHSH, LQKENI. With 3 bases removed from V and 10 bases from J, the gap between germline ends came to 13 bases. The CDR3 spans 13 residues. Each sample had two DNA replicates, 0.5 ug blood or roughly 1.5 ug tissue. Profiling relied on immunoSEQ multiplex PCR, and the TCRdb table lists in-frame clones only, not all of them. The sample consists of just over 70,000 clones, around four fifths of them appearing once. Overall study results and limits: Blood repertoires resembled normal breast more than tumor. Tumors had roughly 2.4-fold higher T cell density and higher clonality than adjacent normal breast tissue. Functional markers like CD4, CD8 and FOXP3 were missed in bulk sequencing.

The source material was blood. The V gene is TRBV18, the J gene TRBJ2-1; D is unresolved. The origin of this receptor is a person between 55 and 70 years old with breast cancer. The CDR3 reads CASSPPTMGEQFF. The CDR3 DNA reads as TGTGCCAGCTCACCTCCCACAATGGGAGAGCAGTTCTTC. Full variable domain (missing parts from reference TRBV18 and TRBJ2-1): NAGVMQNPRHLVRRRGQEARLRCSPMKGHSHVYWYRQLPEEGLKFMVYLQKENIIDESGMPKERFSAEFPKEGPSILRIQQVVRGDSAAYFCASSPPTMGEQFFGPGTRLTVL.